This record covers a single TCR beta chain. This clone was counted between two and nine times. This receptor's antigen is unknown. No qualities accompany the bases; no much larger clone lies one base away. V is cut back by 6 bases and J by 1 base, with 0 bases in the junction unmatched. CDR1 and CDR2 are drawn from the germline V gene: MNHEY, SVGAGI. The CDR3 spans 13 residues, from the cysteine through the phenylalanine. Just the 39-base CDR3 DNA is kept, in frame starting at base 1. This entry comes from a study of T cell clones after liver transplantation (dated by TCRdb to between 2019 and 2020). A note on the overall study: The samples were obtained from ITN030ST, a randomized trial that attempted immunosuppression withdrawal within 2 years after liver transplantation. Tolerance meant complete immunosuppression withdrawal for at least one year without liver enzymes rising beyond twice the upper limit of normal. Three of the eight recipients were HCV-positive; the others were transplanted for non-autoimmune, non-viral indications. No induction therapy was given to the subjects, and standard immunosuppression was administered until randomization at 12-24 months post-transplant. The study cohort included 8 liver transplant recipients, of whom 3 were classified as tolerant and 5 as non-tolerant. As an antigen-independent comparator for donor-reactive sequences, third party-reactive TCRbeta sequences were also identified from pre-transplant MLRs. Blood samples were collected pre-transplant, pre-randomization before withdrawal, and post-randomization after either complete withdrawal or failed withdrawal. After a pre-transplant mixed lymphocyte reaction, TCRbeta sequencing was used to pinpoint donor-reactive T cell clones, which were subsequently tracked in post-transplant blood. The paper as a whole reports these results and caveats: When repertoire turnover was taken into account, detection of donor-reactive sequences was significantly reduced in 7 of 8 subjects for CD4 and in 8 of 8 subjects for CD8. The conclusions were considered preliminary, being limited by small, heterogeneous patient numbers and non-standardized post-transplant time points. Donor-reactive sequences declined more than third party-reactive ones, suggesting partial antigen-specific deletion unrelated to withdrawal success. Low numbers of available donor cells limited the measurable donor-reactive repertoire in two subjects. Because allograft tissue specimens were not available, migration of donor-reactive T cells into the graft, rather than deletion, may have occurred. In 5 of 8 subjects, circulating donor-reactive CD4 TCRbeta sequences decreased significantly after transplant, regardless of tolerance or HCV status.

Thawed unstimulated PBMCs were stained for CD3, CD4 and CD8 and FACS-sorted into CD3+CD4+ and CD3+CD8+ populations. Randomization to immunosuppression withdrawal applied to every one of the 8 studied subjects. Genomic DNA was isolated with the Qiagen DNeasy Blood and Tissue Kit. High-throughput TCRbeta CDR3 sequencing of frozen genomic DNA was performed by immunoSEQ, with PCR amplification, mapping, bias correction and internal controls included. Processing in the source paper ran as follows. Only productive rearrangements were retained, with each unique TCRbeta sequence defined by its CDR3 nucleotide sequence together with its V and J gene. Donor-reactive sequences required at least 5-fold expansion in CFSE-low cells versus unstimulated pre-transplant cells and at least 0.01% frequency. Minimum frequency thresholds were set for each subject on the basis of the unstimulated sample with the lowest template count, so that a detection power of at least 90% was ensured. Jensen-Shannon divergence between the top 1000 TCRbeta sequences after and before transplant was used to measure repertoire turnover. Changes in detection of donor-reactive sequences were assessed with two-sided Fisher's exact tests. Sourced from immuneACCESS, this table was stored by TCRdb with only in-frame sequences that have V and J called. A share of the clones is absent; for the studies checked, an unresolved V gene accounts for under half, and the remainder has no known explanation. V, J and clone size were drawn from that table, and D and trimming were deduced from the DNA. The sample table shows fewer than 110,000 clones, and around four fifths are seen once. Approximately 2.8% of the sample goes to the ten largest clones.

Here the sequenced sample was CD4+ T cells from blood, taken about 50 months after liver transplant. Recombination linked TRBV6-5 to TRBJ1-1, with TRBD1 matching 9 junction bases. The TCR comes from a human patient who received a liver transplant. Following transplantation, T cells from the graft donor may be among those present. At the DNA level, the sequence is TGTGCCAGCAGGGACAGGGGGAACACTGAAGCTTTCTTT. Its protein reads: CASRDRGNTEAFF.